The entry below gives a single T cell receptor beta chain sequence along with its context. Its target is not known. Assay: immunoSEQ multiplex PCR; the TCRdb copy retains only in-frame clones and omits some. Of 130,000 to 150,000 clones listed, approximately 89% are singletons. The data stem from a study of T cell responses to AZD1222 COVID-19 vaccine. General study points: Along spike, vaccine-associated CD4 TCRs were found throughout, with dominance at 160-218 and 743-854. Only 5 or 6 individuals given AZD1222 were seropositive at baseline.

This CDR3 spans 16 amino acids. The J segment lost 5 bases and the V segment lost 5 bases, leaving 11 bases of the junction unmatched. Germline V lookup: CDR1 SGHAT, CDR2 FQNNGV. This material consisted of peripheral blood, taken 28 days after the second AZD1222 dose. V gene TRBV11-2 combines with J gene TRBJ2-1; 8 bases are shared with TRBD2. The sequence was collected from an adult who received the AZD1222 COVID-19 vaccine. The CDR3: CASSPLGSGRHNEQFF. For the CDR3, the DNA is TGTGCCAGCAGCCCTCTCGGAAGCGGGAGACACAATGAGCAGTTCTTC.